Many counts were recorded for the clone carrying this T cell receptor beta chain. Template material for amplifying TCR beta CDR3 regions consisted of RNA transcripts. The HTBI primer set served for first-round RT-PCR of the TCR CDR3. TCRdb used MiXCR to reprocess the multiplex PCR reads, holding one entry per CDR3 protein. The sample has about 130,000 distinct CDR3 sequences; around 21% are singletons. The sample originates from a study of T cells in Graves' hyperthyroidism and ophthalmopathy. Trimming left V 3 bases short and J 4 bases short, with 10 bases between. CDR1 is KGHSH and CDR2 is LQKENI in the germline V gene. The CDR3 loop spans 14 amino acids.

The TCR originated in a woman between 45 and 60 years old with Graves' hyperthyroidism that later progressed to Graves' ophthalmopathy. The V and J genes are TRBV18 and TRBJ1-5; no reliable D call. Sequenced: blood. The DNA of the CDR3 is TGTGCCAGCTCACCTGGCCGTGGGAATCAGCCCCAGCATTTT. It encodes CASSPGRGNQPQHF.